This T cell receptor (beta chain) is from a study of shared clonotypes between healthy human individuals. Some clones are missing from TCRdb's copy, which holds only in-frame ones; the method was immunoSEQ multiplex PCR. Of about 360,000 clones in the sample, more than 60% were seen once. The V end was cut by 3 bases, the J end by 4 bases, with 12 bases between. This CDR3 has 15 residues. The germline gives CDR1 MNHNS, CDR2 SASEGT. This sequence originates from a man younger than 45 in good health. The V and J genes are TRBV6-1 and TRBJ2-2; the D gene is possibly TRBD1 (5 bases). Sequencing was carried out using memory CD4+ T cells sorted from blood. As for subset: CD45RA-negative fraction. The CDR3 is CASSDIRTFTGELFF. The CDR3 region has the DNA TGTGCCAGCAGTGATATAAGGACATTCACCGGGGAGCTGTTTTTT.